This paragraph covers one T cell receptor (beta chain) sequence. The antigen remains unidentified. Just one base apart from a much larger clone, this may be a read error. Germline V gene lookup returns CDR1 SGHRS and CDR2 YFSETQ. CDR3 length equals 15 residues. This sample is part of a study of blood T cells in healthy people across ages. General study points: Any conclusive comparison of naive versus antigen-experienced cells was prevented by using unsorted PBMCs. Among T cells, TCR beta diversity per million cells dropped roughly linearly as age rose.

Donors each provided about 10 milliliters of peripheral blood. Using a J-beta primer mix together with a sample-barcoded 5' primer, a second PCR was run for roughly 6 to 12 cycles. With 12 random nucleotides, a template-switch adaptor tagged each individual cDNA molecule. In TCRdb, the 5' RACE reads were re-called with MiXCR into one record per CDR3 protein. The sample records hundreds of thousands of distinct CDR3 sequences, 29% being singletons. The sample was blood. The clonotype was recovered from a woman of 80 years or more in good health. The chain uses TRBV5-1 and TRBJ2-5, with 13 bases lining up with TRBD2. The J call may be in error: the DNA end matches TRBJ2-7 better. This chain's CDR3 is CANSPTSGGFYEQYF. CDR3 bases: TGCGCCAACAGCCCGACTAGCGGGGGGTTTTACGAGCAGTACTTC.